This is a list of T cell receptor beta chains from one sample in a study of neurological immune-mediated disorders. TCRdb reprocessed the 5' RACE reads with MiXCR, giving one entry per CDR3 protein. Of 30,000 to 40,000 distinct CDR3 sequences listed, roughly 7% are singletons. Sequences were obtained from PBMCs. The source of these receptors is a woman aged 35 to 49 in good health. The CDR3 runs from the conserved cysteine through the conserved F or W. Each record gives: CDR3 protein, CDR3 DNA, J gene, V gene, D gene, clone size. The D gene is left open where the match is weak. A clone size is listed for some rows: how often the clone was seen (once, few, many), or a class if it is expanded.

CDR3aa: CASSLIAAGGNEQFF
CDR3nt: TGTGCCAGCAGCTTAATTGCGGCAGGGGGCAATGAGCAGTTCTTC
j_gene: TRBJ2-1
v_gene: TRBV7-9
d_gene: TRBD1
abundance: many

CDR3aa: CAWSVLSGAFF
CDR3nt: TGTGCCTGGAGTGTACTGAGTGGAGCTTTCTTT
j_gene: TRBJ1-1
v_gene: TRBV30
d_gene: NA
abundance: NA

CDR3aa: CASSIQSGQPQHF
CDR3nt: TGTGCCAGTAGTATTCAAAGTGGGCAGCCCCAGCATTTT
j_gene: TRBJ1-5
v_gene: TRBV19
d_gene: NA
abundance: many

CDR3aa: CASSPTSGQQGDTQYF
CDR3nt: TGCGCCAGCAGCCCCACTTCTGGACAACAAGGAGATACGCAGTATTTT
j_gene: TRBJ2-3
v_gene: TRBV5-1
d_gene: NA
abundance: once

CDR3aa: CASSALRGDTQYF
CDR3nt: TGTGCCAGCAGCGCCCTCCGCGGAGATACGCAGTATTTT
j_gene: TRBJ2-3
v_gene: TRBV9
d_gene: NA
abundance: NA

CDR3aa: CASSYGTQSTGELFF
CDR3nt: TGCGCCAGCAGTTACGGGACTCAAAGCACCGGGGAGCTGTTTTTT
j_gene: TRBJ2-2
v_gene: TRBV5-1
d_gene: NA
abundance: many

CDR3aa: CASSYSGLTQETQYF
CDR3nt: TGTGCCAGCAGTTATAGCGGGTTAACCCAAGAGACCCAGTACTTC
j_gene: TRBJ2-5
v_gene: TRBV28
d_gene: TRBD2
abundance: many

CDR3aa: CASSDGGQGLYEQYF
CDR3nt: TGCGCCAGCAGTGATGGGGGACAGGGCCTATACGAGCAGTACTTC
j_gene: TRBJ2-7
v_gene: TRBV10-1
d_gene: TRBD1
abundance: many

CDR3aa: CATSRGADARNQPQHF
CDR3nt: TGTGCCACCAGCAGAGGTGCGGACGCAAGGAATCAGCCCCAGCATTTT
j_gene: TRBJ1-5
v_gene: TRBV15
d_gene: NA
abundance: many

CDR3aa: CASSLVLGRDEAFF
CDR3nt: TGTGCCAGCAGCTTGGTTTTAGGGCGGGATGAAGCTTTCTTT
j_gene: TRBJ1-1
v_gene: TRBV5-5
d_gene: NA
abundance: many

CDR3aa: CASSFGFESGYGYTF
CDR3nt: TGTGCCAGCAGCTTTGGATTCGAGTCCGGCTATGGCTACACCTTC
j_gene: TRBJ1-2
v_gene: TRBV5-5
d_gene: NA
abundance: many

CDR3aa: CASSIGRPDTQYF
CDR3nt: TGTGCCAGCAGCATCGGACGACCAGATACGCAGTATTTT
j_gene: TRBJ2-3
v_gene: TRBV11-2
d_gene: NA
abundance: NA

CDR3aa: CATSRDRQGSEKLFF
CDR3nt: TGTGCCACCAGCAGAGATCGACAGGGGAGTGAAAAACTGTTTTTT
j_gene: TRBJ1-4
v_gene: TRBV15
d_gene: TRBD1
abundance: many

CDR3aa: CSAVLLATSGETQYF
CDR3nt: TGCAGTGCCGTCCTTCTCGCTACTAGTGGAGAGACCCAGTACTTC
j_gene: TRBJ2-5
v_gene: TRBV20-1
d_gene: NA
abundance: many

CDR3aa: CASSLYGGGTTSYEQYF
CDR3nt: TGTGCCAGCAGCTTATATGGGGGAGGGACAACCTCCTACGAGCAGTACTTC
j_gene: TRBJ2-7
v_gene: TRBV7-8
d_gene: NA
abundance: many

CDR3aa: CASRPGTGENSPLHF
CDR3nt: TGTGCCAGCAGGCCCGGGACAGGAGAGAATTCACCCCTCCACTTT
j_gene: TRBJ1-6
v_gene: TRBV12-3/TRBV12-4
d_gene: TRBD1
abundance: many

CDR3aa: CSTTSGTEDNEQFF
CDR3nt: TGCAGTACGACTAGCGGAACAGAGGACAATGAGCAGTTCTTC
j_gene: TRBJ2-1
v_gene: TRBV20-1
d_gene: TRBD2
abundance: many

CDR3aa: CASWGSEKLFF
CDR3nt: TGTGCCAGCTGGGGGTCTGAAAAACTGTTTTTT
j_gene: TRBJ1-4
v_gene: TRBV27
d_gene: NA
abundance: many

CDR3aa: CASSPGPNNEQFF
CDR3nt: TGTGCCAGCAGCCCGGGACCCAACAATGAGCAGTTCTTC
j_gene: TRBJ2-1
v_gene: TRBV7-2
d_gene: NA
abundance: many

CDR3aa: CASSVIRGPGELFF
CDR3nt: TGCGCCAGCAGCGTCATCAGGGGACCCGGGGAGCTGTTTTTT
j_gene: TRBJ2-2
v_gene: TRBV5-1
d_gene: NA
abundance: many

CDR3aa: CASSVIGDSYEQYF
CDR3nt: TGTGCCAGCAGCGTAATCGGGGACTCCTACGAGCAGTACTTC
j_gene: TRBJ2-7
v_gene: TRBV9
d_gene: NA
abundance: many

CDR3aa: CSVSTDTQYF
CDR3nt: TGCAGCGTCAGCACAGATACGCAGTATTTT
j_gene: TRBJ2-3
v_gene: TRBV29-1
d_gene: NA
abundance: many

CDR3aa: CASSRTGNTGELFF
CDR3nt: TGTGCCAGCAGCCGGACAGGGAACACCGGGGAGCTGTTTTTT
j_gene: TRBJ2-2
v_gene: TRBV7-9
d_gene: TRBD1
abundance: many

CDR3aa: CASRYTRTGPTGELFF
CDR3nt: TGTGCCAGCAGGTATACAAGGACAGGGCCCACCGGGGAGCTGTTTTTT
j_gene: TRBJ2-2
v_gene: TRBV28
d_gene: TRBD1
abundance: many

CDR3aa: CASSQVGGYEQYF
CDR3nt: TGTGCCAGCAGCCAAGTGGGGGGCTACGAGCAGTACTTC
j_gene: TRBJ2-7
v_gene: TRBV3-1
d_gene: NA
abundance: many

CDR3aa: CASSQAGVLNTEAFF
CDR3nt: TGTGCCAGCAGCCAAGCAGGGGTCCTGAACACTGAAGCTTTCTTT
j_gene: TRBJ1-1
v_gene: TRBV3-1
d_gene: NA
abundance: many

CDR3aa: CASSSGQGLSSYEQYF
CDR3nt: TGTGCCAGCAGTTCTGGACAGGGCCTCAGCTCCTACGAGCAGTACTTC
j_gene: TRBJ2-7
v_gene: TRBV28
d_gene: TRBD1
abundance: many

CDR3aa: CASSLVAGANVLTF
CDR3nt: TGCGCCAGCAGCTTGGTGGCAGGAGCCAACGTCCTGACTTTC
j_gene: TRBJ2-6
v_gene: TRBV5-1
d_gene: NA
abundance: many

CDR3aa: CASSPGLVPGEQYF
CDR3nt: TGTGCCAGCAGCCCGGGACTCGTTCCTGGGGAGCAGTACTTC
j_gene: TRBJ2-7
v_gene: TRBV7-8
d_gene: NA
abundance: many

CDR3aa: CASSLKDRGGTEAFF
CDR3nt: TGTGCCAGCAGCTTGAAGGACAGGGGTGGCACTGAAGCTTTCTTT
j_gene: TRBJ1-1
v_gene: TRBV7-3
d_gene: TRBD1
abundance: many

CDR3aa: CASSSTGSYNEQFF
CDR3nt: TGCGCCAGCAGCTCGACCGGCTCCTACAATGAGCAGTTCTTC
j_gene: TRBJ2-1
v_gene: TRBV5-1
d_gene: NA
abundance: many

CDR3aa: CASSYSYSGGLVSTRELFF
CDR3nt: TGTGCCAGCAGTTACTCGTATAGCGGGGGCCTAGTTTCCACACGGGAGCTGTTTTTT
j_gene: TRBJ2-2
v_gene: TRBV6-2/TRBV6-3
d_gene: TRBD2
abundance: many

CDR3aa: CASSQGLSETNEKLFF
CDR3nt: TGTGCCAGCAGCCAAGGGCTCAGCGAGACTAATGAAAAACTGTTTTTT
j_gene: TRBJ1-4
v_gene: TRBV3-1
d_gene: NA
abundance: NA

CDR3aa: CSAAGLGNEQFF
CDR3nt: TGCAGCGCCGCGGGACTAGGCAATGAGCAGTTCTTC
j_gene: TRBJ2-1
v_gene: TRBV29-1
d_gene: TRBD2
abundance: many